This T cell receptor beta chain was obtained from a study of cytomegalovirus exposure and HLA in healthy donors. The study, taken as a whole, reports: Most TCR beta V segments were productive about 87% or about 30% of the time in an earlier analysis.

These donors, healthy bone marrow donors, were studied. On this clone itself: Its matching antigen is unknown.

PCR was performed using 60 Vbeta and 13 Jbeta primers. Generated by immunoSEQ multiplex PCR, the TCRdb table keeps only in-frame clones and is missing some. The table shows fewer than 200,000 clones, with around four fifths occurring only once. Sequenced material: PBMCs. The sequence was collected from a man aged 45-65 years in good health and CMV-seronegative.

CDR3 in amino acids: CASRRGTYNEQFF. DNA of the CDR3: TGTGCCAGCAGGAGAGGGACCTACAATGAGCAGTTCTTC. The chain carries TRBV2 and TRBJ2-1; a possible D gene is TRBD2 (5 bases). The CDR3 runs to 13 residues. V lost 6 bases and J lost 2, with 8 bases in between. Germline lookup yields CDR1 SNHLY and CDR2 FYNNEI.